This T cell receptor beta chain was sequenced during a study of blood T cell repertoires in COVID-19 (dated by TCRdb to about 2020). Notes on the research overall: Samples from collaborators originated in the United States, Italy and Spain and spanned both the acute and convalescent phases of COVID-19. Sample metadata almost always included a de-identified subject ID, COVID-19 status, age in years and sex. HLA class I and class II types, where available, came from metadata supplied by the sample provider rather than from assay-based typing. Subjects who had been exposed to COVID-19, were actively infected with it, or had recovered from it provided the deeply sampled blood TCRbeta repertoires that made up the dataset. The material from the prospective study consisted of cDNA or gDNA derived from T cells, B-cell-depleted T cells, or PBMCs. The repertoires were made available in a free public database intended to serve as a resource for research on the immune response to SARS-CoV-2. The samples were drawn from two sources: the first 160 participants of the ongoing ImmuneRACE study, and 950 to 1,500 subjects contributed by 6 global collaborators.

A distance of 6 bases separates the germline ends of V and J, which lose 0 bases and 0 bases respectively. The CDR1 and CDR2 encoded by the germline V gene are SGHDT and YYEEEE. Including the terminal cysteine and phenylalanine, the CDR3 comprises 14 residues. Only CDR3 DNA is held: 42 bases, read in frame from base 1. Points the paper makes about the study in general: The amount of clinical and demographic metadata varied by source and participant and was provided uncurated.

Of note for this clone: There is no known antigen for this receptor. Qualities for individual bases were not recorded, and no much larger clone is one base off.

Each collaborating institution followed its own protocols to collect whole blood in K2EDTA tubes. For TCRbeta analysis, collaborator samples were shipped as frozen whole blood, as isolated PBMCs, or as DNA extracted from either sample type. TCRbeta CDR3 regions were amplified from genomic DNA using the immunoSEQ Assay, a bias-controlled multiplex PCR. Per the authors' processing: Within the assay, amplification of reference gene primers was used to estimate how many nucleated cells each sample contained. Sequence reads were collapsed and filtered to measure the absolute abundance of every unique TCRbeta CDR3 rearrangement. For each sample, productive Simpson clonality was calculated as the square root of Simpson's diversity index over productive rearrangements. What TCRdb holds here is the immuneACCESS table cut down to in-frame rearrangements. Part of the clones is not present; checked against another copy, under half of the missing clones reflect an unresolved V gene, and the others are unexplained. Clone size and V and J calls were adopted from that table, with D and trimming inferred from the DNA. Across this sample there are about 74,000 clones, with about 84% seen only once. Of the sample, approximately 14% is held by the ten largest clones.

This TCR came from a human donor in a cohort sampled during active COVID-19. Material: peripheral blood. The chain joins TRBV5-6 to TRBJ1-2, with the D gene not confidently named. The CDR3 sequence is CASSLALANYGYTF. The DNA reads as follows: TGTGCCAGCAGCTTGGCCTTAGCTAACTATGGCTACACCTTC.